This entry is about one T cell receptor beta chain. What it binds is unknown. Given a much more abundant clone one base away, this may be a read error. This specimen comes from a study of molecular identifiers for immune sequencing clone quantification. The study's findings and limits: Underestimation of highly expanded clone sizes could arise where identical TCR molecules share a barcode.

This CDR3 is 13 amino acids long. Germline V gene data show CDR1 as MNHNS and CDR2 as SASEGT. V gave up 8 bases and J gave up 4 bases, with 15 bases separating them. TCRdb re-called the PCR reads with MiXCR, one entry per CDR3 protein. This table has about 40,000 distinct CDR3 sequences, 24% appearing once. Sequenced material: naive CD8+ T cells from blood, with Jurkat cell RNA spiked in. Subset here: FACS-sorted CD8+CD4-CCR7+CD45RA+ naive T cells. This sequence was found in a human donor in good health. Some libraries in this study had Jurkat cell RNA spiked in. The V gene is TRBV6-1, the J gene TRBJ2-7; D unclear. The CDR3 reads CASPPGLGYEQYF. DNA for the CDR3: TGTGCCAGCCCTCCAGGTCTCGGTTACGAGCAGTACTTC.